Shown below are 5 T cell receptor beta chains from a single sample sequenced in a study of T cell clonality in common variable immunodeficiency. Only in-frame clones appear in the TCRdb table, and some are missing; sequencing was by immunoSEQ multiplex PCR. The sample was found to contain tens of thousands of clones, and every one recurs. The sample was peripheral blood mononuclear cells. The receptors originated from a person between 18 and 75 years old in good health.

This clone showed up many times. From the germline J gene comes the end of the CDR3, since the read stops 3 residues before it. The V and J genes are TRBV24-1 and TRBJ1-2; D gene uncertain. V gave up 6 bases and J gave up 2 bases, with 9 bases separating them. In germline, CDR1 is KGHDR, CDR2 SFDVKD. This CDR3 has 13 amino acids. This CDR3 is CATSLAGNYGYTF. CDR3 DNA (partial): TGTGCCACCAGTCTAGCGGGAAACTATGGC.

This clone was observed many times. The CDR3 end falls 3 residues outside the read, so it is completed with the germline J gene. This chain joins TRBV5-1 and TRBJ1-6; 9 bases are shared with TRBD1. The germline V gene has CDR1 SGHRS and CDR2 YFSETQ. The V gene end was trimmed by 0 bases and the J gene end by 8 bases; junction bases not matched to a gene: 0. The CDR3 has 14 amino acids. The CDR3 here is CASSLGTGDSPLHF. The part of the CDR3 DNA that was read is TGCGCCAGCAGCTTGGGGACAGGGGATTCACCC.

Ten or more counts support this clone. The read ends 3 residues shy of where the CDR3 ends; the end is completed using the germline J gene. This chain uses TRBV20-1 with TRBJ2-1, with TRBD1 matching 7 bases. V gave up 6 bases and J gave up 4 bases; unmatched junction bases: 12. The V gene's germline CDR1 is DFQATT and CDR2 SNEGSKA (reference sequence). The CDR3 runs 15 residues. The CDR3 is CSAPNDRAPYNEQFF. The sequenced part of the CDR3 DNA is TGCAGTGCCCCAAACGACAGGGCCCCATACAATGAG.

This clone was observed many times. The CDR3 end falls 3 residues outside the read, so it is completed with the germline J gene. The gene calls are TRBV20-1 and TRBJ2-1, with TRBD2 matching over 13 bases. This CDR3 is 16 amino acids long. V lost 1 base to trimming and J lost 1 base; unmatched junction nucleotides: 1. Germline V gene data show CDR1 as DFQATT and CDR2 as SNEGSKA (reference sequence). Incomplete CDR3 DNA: TGCAGTGCTAGAGGGACTAGCGGGGGTTCCTACAATGAG. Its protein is CSARGTSGGSYNE. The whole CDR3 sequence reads CSARGTSGGSYNEQFF.

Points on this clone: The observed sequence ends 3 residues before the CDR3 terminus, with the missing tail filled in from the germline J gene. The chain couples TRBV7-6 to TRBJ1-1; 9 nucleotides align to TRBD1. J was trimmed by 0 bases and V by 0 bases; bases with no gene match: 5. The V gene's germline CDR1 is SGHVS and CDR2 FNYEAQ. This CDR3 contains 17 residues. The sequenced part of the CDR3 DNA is TGTGCCAGCAGCTTAGCGGGAGGGACAGGGATGAACACTGAA. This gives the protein CASSLAGGTGMNTE. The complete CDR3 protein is CASSLAGGTGMNTEAFF.